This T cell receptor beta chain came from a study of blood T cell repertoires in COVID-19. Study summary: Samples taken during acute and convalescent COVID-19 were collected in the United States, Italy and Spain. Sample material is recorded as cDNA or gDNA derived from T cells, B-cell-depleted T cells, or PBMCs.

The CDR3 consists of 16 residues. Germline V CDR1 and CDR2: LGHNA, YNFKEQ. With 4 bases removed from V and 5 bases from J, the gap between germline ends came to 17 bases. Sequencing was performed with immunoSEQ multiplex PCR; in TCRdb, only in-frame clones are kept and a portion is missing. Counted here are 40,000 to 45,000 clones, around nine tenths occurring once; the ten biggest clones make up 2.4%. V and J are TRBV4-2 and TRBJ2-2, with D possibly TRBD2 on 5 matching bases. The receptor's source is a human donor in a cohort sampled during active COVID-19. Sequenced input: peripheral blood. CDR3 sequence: CASSPVVRVGTGELFF. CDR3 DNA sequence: TGTGCCAGCAGCCCCGTGGTGAGGGTGGGGACCGGGGAGCTGTTTTTT.